This T cell receptor (beta chain) was observed in a study of regulatory T cells in long-lasting Graves disease. Time point of the sample: newly diagnosed GD, antithyroid drugs for less than 3 months. Extracted RNA from PBMCs served as the source of the TCR library. In germline, CDR1 is SGHRS, CDR2 YFSETQ. Losses at the gene ends were 5 bases for V and 0 bases for J; bases not matched to a gene: 5. CDR3 length: 17 amino acids. Building of the TCR beta libraries involved iRepertoire HTBI primers and Arm-PCR of CDR3 regions. TCRdb recomputed calls from the multiplex PCR reads with MiXCR, one row per CDR3 protein. This repertoire shows around 450,000 distinct CDR3 sequences, about 15% found once; its top ten account for roughly 17%. This same sample was also taken into another study, of T cells in Graves' hyperthyroidism and ophthalmopathy. From that report: With the HTBI primer set, the TCR CDR3 went through a first round of RT-PCR.

This receptor was taken from a woman in her twenties or thirties with Graves disease. This specimen was peripheral blood mononuclear cells (PBMCs), taken at new diagnosis, from a patient treated with antithyroid drugs. The J gene is TRBJ2-1, the V gene TRBV5-1; TRBD2 matches at 13 bases. DNA for the CDR3: TGCGCCAGCAGATCGGGACTAGCGGGGCTCTCCTACAATGAGCAGTTCTTC. Translating it yields CASRSGLAGLSYNEQFF. Combining the CDR3 with reference TRBV5-1 and TRBJ2-1 gives the whole variable domain KAGVTQTPRYLIKTRGQQVTLSCSPISGHRSVSWYQQTPGQGLQFLFEYFSETQRNKGNFPGRFSGRQFSNSRSEMNVSTLELGDSALYLCASRSGLAGLSYNEQFFGPGTRLTVL.